One and the same sample provided the 22 T cell receptor beta chains below, sequenced in a study of metastatic and nonmetastatic thyroid tumors. Patients had received no treatment of any kind before thyroid surgery. MiXCR reprocessed the PCR reads for TCRdb. The data contain more than 10,000 clones, about 30% of them singletons. The sequenced sample was tumor tissue. The receptors shown here come from a male donor with papillary thyroid cancer or a benign thyroid nodule (not recorded which). Some clones in this sample may be carry-over from other donors' samples.

This clone has more than one count but fewer than ten. This rearrangement joins TRBV28 to TRBJ1-3; the match to TRBD1 covers 7 bases. Germline assignment: CDR1 MDHEN and CDR2 SYDVKM. CDR3 size: 17 residues. V dropped 2 bases and J dropped 1; count of bases not matched to a gene: 8. CDR3 protein: CASSLISGQTSGNTIYF. CDR3 nucleotide sequence: TGTGCCAGCAGTTTAATCTCGGGACAGACATCTGGAAACACCATATATTTT.

This clone was detected a few times. The chain carries TRBV6-1 and TRBJ1-6, with 11 bases identical to TRBD1. There are 16 residues in the CDR3. Trimming removed 4 bases from V and 9 bases from J; junction bases left unmatched: 8. Germline CDR1 and CDR2: MNHNS and SASEGT. CDR3 residues: CASSVTGTGGSSPLHF. The CDR3 DNA follows: TGTGCCAGCAGTGTAACCGGGACAGGGGGTAGTTCACCCCTCCACTTT.

The rearrangement uses TRBV15 and TRBJ2-1, with TRBD2 identical over 10 bases. The CDR3 has 17 residues. The ends lost 0 bases at V and 3 bases at J; junction bases unmatched: 5. The germline CDR1 and CDR2 sequences are LNHNV and YYDKDF (reference sequence). The CDR3 DNA is TGTGCCACCAGCAGAGATCGGAGGACTAGCGGCTACAATGAGCAGTTCTTC. Translating it yields CATSRDRRTSGYNEQFF.

By sample share, this clone is medium-sized (0.01 to 0.1%). The chain carries TRBV20-1 and TRBJ1-1; D call uncertain. Between the trimmed V and J ends, which lost 8 bases and 2 bases, there was a span of 9 bases. CDR1 is DFQATT and CDR2 is SNEGSKA in the germline V gene (reference sequence). The CDR3 is made up of 11 amino acids. DNA for the CDR3: TGCAGTTTTTCGGGAAACACTGAAGCTTTCTTT. It codes for CSFSGNTEAFF.

CDR3 residues: CASSYDRGRQDASNYGYTF. The CDR3, as DNA: TGTGCCAGCAGTTACGACCGAGGTAGGCAGGACGCTTCTAACTATGGCTACACCTTC. V is TRBV28 and J is TRBJ1-2; D ambiguous. Germline V lookup: CDR1 MDHEN, CDR2 SYDVKM. Trimming cost V 4 bases and J 0 bases, with 24 bases left between them. The CDR3 sequence is 19 residues long.

This clone is medium-sized. The chain combines TRBV4-2 with TRBJ2-1; D gene ambiguous. CDR1 LGHNA and CDR2 YNFKEQ come from the germline V gene. The CDR3 consists of 17 residues. V lost 1 base, J lost 0 bases, and 13 bases lay in between. The CDR3 bases are TGTGCCAGCAGCCAAGCGTGGGCTATGGACTCCTACAATGAGCAGTTCTTC. It encodes CASSQAWAMDSYNEQFF.

This clone has a handful of counts. This chain uses TRBV3-1 with TRBJ1-1; no clear D. V shed 4 bases and J shed 0 bases, with 9 bases lying between them. CDR1 LGHDT and CDR2 YNNKEL come from the germline V gene (reference sequence). The CDR3 runs 14 residues. Here the CDR3 DNA reads TGTGCCAGCAGCCGTCAGGAAATGAACACTGAAGCTTTCTTT. Translated, it gives CASSRQEMNTEAFF.

This clone was detected only once. This chain connects TRBV7-3 to TRBJ1-6; D is unresolved. CDR3 length: 13 amino acids. V dropped 5 bases and J dropped 9 bases, with 11 bases sitting between them. Germline assignment: CDR1 SGHTA and CDR2 FQGTGA. For the CDR3, the DNA is TGTGCCAGCAGCACAACACATGGTTCACCCCTCCACTTT. Translation: CASSTTHGSPLHF.

The DNA for the CDR3 is TGTGCCAGCAGTTTTGGGGGGACTGAAGCTTTCTTT. Protein product: CASSFGGTEAFF. This rearrangement joins TRBV12-3 or TRBV12-4 to TRBJ1-1; tentatively, D is TRBD1 (5 bases). Trimming shortened V by 3 bases and J by 5 bases, and 7 bases separated the two germline ends. The CDR3 is made up of 12 amino acids.

This clone was seen only once. The genes are TRBV3-1 and TRBJ2-4; tentative D call: TRBD2 (5 bases). Between the trimmed V and J ends, which lost 2 bases and 3 bases, there was a span of 17 bases. The CDR3 contains 17 residues. Germline V gene sequence: CDR1 LGHDT, CDR2 YNNKEL (reference sequence). The CDR3 region is CASSQPVTRGGKNIQYF. The CDR3 nucleotides read TGTGCCAGCAGCCAACCCGTCACAAGAGGAGGCAAAAACATTCAGTACTTC.

To note about this clone: This sample includes further DNA sequences coding for the same CDR3. V usage is TRBV5-1 and J usage is TRBJ1-4; 8 bases line up with TRBD1. The CDR3 is 16 amino acids. Germline V CDR1 and CDR2: SGHRS, YFSETQ. V dropped 2 bases and J dropped 7; count of bases not matched to a gene: 10. CDR3 sequence reads: CASSLGQGAGREKLFF. The DNA of the CDR3 is TGCGCCAGCAGCTTAGGGCAGGGGGCAGGTCGTGAAAAACTGTTTTTT.

The rearrangement links TRBV19 to TRBJ1-5; a possible D gene is TRBD1 (6 bases). This CDR3 has 13 residues. Germline V gene lookup returns CDR1 LNHDA and CDR2 SQIVND (reference sequence). Trimming left V 7 bases short and J 4 bases short, with 11 bases between. As DNA, the CDR3 is TGTGCCAGTACCGGAGACAGGAATCAGCCCCAGCATTTT. Protein sequence: CASTGDRNQPQHF.

The chain couples TRBV20-1 to TRBJ2-3, with D perhaps matching TRBD1 (6 bases). Trimming left V 0 bases short and J 2 bases short, with 9 bases between. CDR1 is DFQATT, CDR2 SNEGSKA, per germline (reference sequence). The CDR3 contains 14 residues. The CDR3: CSARDTGFTDTQYF. CDR3 DNA sequence: TGCAGTGCTAGAGACACAGGGTTCACAGATACGCAGTATTTT.

This clone has only a few counts. The chain's CDR3 is CSVVWFQGASYEQYF. The CDR3 DNA follows: TGCAGCGTTGTCTGGTTCCAGGGGGCCTCCTACGAGCAGTACTTC. V gene TRBV29-1 combines with J gene TRBJ2-7; 8 bases fit TRBD1. The J segment lost 0 bases and the V segment lost 4 bases, leaving 8 bases of the junction unmatched. The germline V gene has CDR1 SQVTM and CDR2 ANQGSEA. The CDR3 length is 15 residues.

This clone was counted between two and nine times. This chain links TRBV6-1 with TRBJ2-7, with D perhaps matching TRBD1 (6 bases). V was clipped by 7 bases and J by 6 bases, with 13 bases between them. Germline values: CDR1 MNHNS, CDR2 SASEGT. The CDR3 contains 12 residues. The CDR3, as DNA: TGTGCCAGCAAGAGCGCAGGGGTCGAGCAGTACTTC. Its translation is CASKSAGVEQYF.

This clone was observed a handful of times. This chain joins TRBV7-9 and TRBJ2-1; a possible D gene is TRBD2 (5 bases). The CDR3 has 14 residues. V lost 5 bases and J lost 5, with 13 bases in between. Germline CDR1 SEHNR, CDR2 FQNEAQ (reference sequence). The DNA for the CDR3 is TGTGCCAGCAGCGAGATCCTAGCTGACAATGAGCAGTTCTTC. This encodes CASSEILADNEQFF.

The chain combines TRBV30 with TRBJ1-1; D uncertain. There are 15 residues in the CDR3. Between the trimmed V and J ends, which lost 3 bases and 1 base, there was a span of 15 bases. CDR1 is GTSNPN, CDR2 SVGIG, per germline (reference sequence). CDR3 sequence: CAWRYHSVTNTEAFF. The CDR3 region has the DNA TGTGCCTGGAGATACCATTCTGTAACGAACACTGAAGCTTTCTTT.

This chain links TRBV7-2 with TRBJ2-5; D might be TRBD1 or TRBD2, each matching 5 bases. Trimming pared 7 bases from V and 2 bases from J, leaving 14 bases between. CDR3 length equals 14 residues. CDR1 and CDR2 from the germline V gene are SGHTA and FQGNSA. The CDR3 region is CASTQVGPQETQYF. CDR3 coding DNA: TGTGCCAGCACCCAGGTGGGACCTCAAGAGACCCAGTACTTC.

Only a few counts were recorded for this clone. The V call is TRBV27, the J call TRBJ2-7; D is unclear. Germline V lookup: CDR1 MNHEY, CDR2 SMNVEV (reference sequence). V lost 4 bases, J lost 2 bases, and 9 bases lay in between. This CDR3 is built from 13 residues. The CDR3 DNA is TGTGCCAGCAGTTCAAACAACCCCTACGAGCAGTACTTC. Protein product: CASSSNNPYEQYF.

CDR3 sequence reads: CASRPWTVYGYTF. The CDR3 nucleotides are TGTGCCAGTAGACCCTGGACAGTCTATGGCTACACCTTC. The chain carries TRBV19 and TRBJ1-2, with a tentative D call TRBD1 (6 bases). CDR1 is LNHDA, CDR2 SQIVND, per germline (reference sequence). V was shortened by 6 bases and J by 4 bases, with 12 bases between the two germline ends. CDR3 length: 13 residues.

V gene TRBV29-1 combines with J gene TRBJ2-1; possibly TRBD1 for D (6 bases). The CDR3 length is 14 residues. Germline V CDR1 and CDR2: SQVTM, ANQGSEA. Trimming pared 4 bases from V and 1 base from J, leaving 11 bases between. Here the CDR3 reads CSVVRDTSYNEQFF. CDR3 in DNA: TGCAGCGTTGTAAGGGACACTTCCTACAATGAGCAGTTCTTC.

This clone was picked up many times. Possible read error: a much larger clone is one base away. The same CDR3 can be traced to other DNA sequences in this sample. This rearrangement joins TRBV10-1 to TRBJ2-7; possible D gene TRBD1, 6 bases. The V and J ends lost 4 bases and 2 bases respectively, with 21 bases between them. CDR1 and CDR2 (germline): WNHNN, SYGVQD (reference sequence). The CDR3 extends over 17 amino acids. This chain's CDR3 is CASSGMDGTSSTYEQYF. The CDR3 DNA sequence: TGCGCCAGCAGTGGAATGGACGGGACATCTTCAACCTACGAGCAGTACTTC.